This T cell receptor (beta chain) was obtained from a study of PD-1 blockade in mismatch repair-deficient tumors. Study-wide background: Patients had approximately 12 mismatch repair-deficient cancer types, all previously treated and progressing.

Mismatch repair deficiency was confirmed in all patients, by PCR or immunohistochemistry. TCRs were sequenced from a few patients responding to pembrolizumab. Study results and caveats: Rapid post-treatment expansion, then contraction, generally preceding radiologic response, marked tumor-resident clones.

The repertoire was sequenced with immunoSEQ multiplex PCR; TCRdb's copy has only in-frame clones and lacks some. This sample has roughly 70,000 clones, with almost 80% found just once. Per the germline V gene, CDR1 is LNHDA and CDR2 is SQIVND (reference sequence). J gave up 3 bases and V 5 bases, and 12 bases lay outside the gene matches. The CDR3 sequence is 16 residues long. Worth noting for this clone: The target antigen is unknown.

The sequence was collected from an adult with mismatch repair-deficient cancer. The sequences come from peripheral blood, collected 2 weeks after starting pembrolizumab. The gene calls are TRBV19 and TRBJ1-2, with 7 bases fitting TRBD1. In DNA form, the CDR3 reads TGTGCCAGTAGTCCGGGGACAGCCGGAGAAGACTATGGCTACACCTTC. Translation gives CASSPGTAGEDYGYTF.